Listed here are 31 T cell receptor beta chains from one sample, sequenced in a study of technical replicates of blood from a few donors. Clones were read by immunoSEQ multiplex PCR, and TCRdb kept only the in-frame ones, dropping some. The profile shows about 100,000 clones, around 95% of them singletons. Material for sequencing was T cells isolated from PBMCs. The origin of the receptors is a human donor in good health.

This CDR3 reads CASRLSGRNQETQYF. Written as DNA, the CDR3 is TGTGCCAGCAGATTGAGCGGGAGGAACCAAGAGACCCAGTACTTC. The V and J genes are TRBV11-2 and TRBJ2-5; 9 bases align to TRBD2. J lost 0 bases, V lost 6 bases, and 5 bases had no gene match. This CDR3 is 15 amino acids long. Per germline, CDR1 SGHAT and CDR2 FQNNGV.

This clone showed up just once. The gene calls are TRBV29-1 and TRBJ1-4; D is unresolved. The germline V gene encodes CDR1 SQVTM and CDR2 ANQGSEA. V was cut by 4 bases and J by 3 bases, with 9 bases left in between. The CDR3 has 13 amino acids. The CDR3 region is CSVAIGANEKLFF. Here the CDR3 DNA reads TGCAGCGTTGCGATCGGGGCTAATGAAAAACTGTTTTTT.

The V and J genes are TRBV2 and TRBJ2-5, with 13 bases fitting TRBD2. Germline assignment: CDR1 SNHLY and CDR2 FYNNEI. V was clipped by 8 bases and J by 10 bases; unmatched bases: 7. The CDR3 loop spans 13 amino acids. CDR3 loop: CASGGLAGENQYF. The CDR3 nucleotides are TGTGCCAGCGGAGGACTAGCGGGAGAAAACCAGTACTTC.

The rearrangement uses TRBV18 and TRBJ2-5, with D possibly TRBD2 on 6 matching bases. The germline V and J ends were trimmed by 6 bases and 5 bases, with 22 bases remaining between them. This CDR3 comprises 16 residues. Per germline, CDR1 KGHSH and CDR2 LQKENI. CDR3: CASSKSGTPGTETQYF. DNA for the CDR3: TGTGCCAGCTCCAAGTCCGGGACTCCGGGAACGGAGACCCAGTACTTC.

The rearrangement links TRBV11-2 to TRBJ2-6; 7 bases fit TRBD1. The length of the CDR3 is 19 residues. V lost 5 bases and J lost 0; bases outside the gene matches: 13. Germline V CDR1 and CDR2: SGHAT, FQNNGV. CDR3 DNA sequence: TGTGCCAGCAGCGCCCGACCCGGGACAGATGACTCTGGGGCCAACGTCCTGACTTTC. This encodes CASSARPGTDDSGANVLTF.

The J gene is TRBJ2-5, the V gene TRBV15; the D gene is possibly TRBD2 (5 bases). The germline V gene encodes CDR1 LNHNV and CDR2 YYDKDF (reference sequence). CDR3 length: 12 residues. Trimming took off 3 bases at V and 7 bases at J, with 9 bases between the two ends. This CDR3 reads CATSSAGGTQYF. The CDR3 bases are TGTGCCACCAGCAGCGCTGGAGGGACCCAGTACTTC.

V gene TRBV6-5 combines with J gene TRBJ2-1; unclear D gene. Trimming took off 6 bases at V and 7 bases at J, with 19 bases between the two ends. Germline loops: CDR1 MNHEY, CDR2 SVGAGI. The CDR3 loop spans 15 amino acids. CDR3 DNA sequence: TGTGCCAGCAGCAAGGCGCTACCCCCTAGAAATGAGCAGTTCTTC. It translates to CASSKALPPRNEQFF.

CDR3 amino acids: CASSFGTGGNEQYF. In nucleotides, the CDR3 is TGTGCCAGCAGTTTTGGGACAGGGGGCAACGAGCAGTACTTC. This rearrangement joins TRBV27 to TRBJ2-7; 12 positions agree with TRBD1. Germline V gene data show CDR1 as MNHEY and CDR2 as SMNVEV (reference sequence). This CDR3 comprises 14 residues. Trimming took 3 bases from V and 5 from J; bases not matched to a gene: 2.

J is TRBJ2-3 and V is TRBV5-1; a weak D match, TRBD1 (5 bases). V shed 4 bases and J shed 2 bases, with 11 bases lying between them. The germline V gene has CDR1 SGHRS and CDR2 YFSETQ. The CDR3 runs 14 residues. CDR3 bases: TGCGCCAGCAGCGAATACAGGTACACAGATACGCAGTATTTT. Translated, it gives CASSEYRYTDTQYF.

This rearrangement joins TRBV2 to TRBJ2-1; 8 bases agree with TRBD2. CDR1 is SNHLY and CDR2 is FYNNEI in the germline V gene. The CDR3 is made up of 14 amino acids. J gave up 2 bases and V 6 bases, and 3 bases lay outside the gene matches. The CDR3 sequence is CASRGLVAYNEQFF. In DNA form, the CDR3 reads TGTGCCAGCAGGGGACTAGTAGCCTACAATGAGCAGTTCTTC. Filled out from reference TRBV2 and TRBJ2-1, the complete variable domain reads EPEVTQTPSHQVTQMGQEVILRCVPISNHLYFYWYRQILGQKVEFLVSFYNNEISEKSEIFDDQFSVERPDGSNFTLKIRSTKLEDSAMYFCASRGLVAYNEQFFGPGTRLTVL.

V and J are TRBV18 and TRBJ1-5, with unresolved D. Trimming stripped 0 bases from V and 5 bases from J, with 17 bases between. Germline-derived CDR1 and CDR2 are KGHSH and LQKENI. CDR3 length: 17 residues. The CDR3 sequence is CASSPPGGEKVDQPQHF. CDR3 DNA: TGTGCCAGCTCACCACCCGGAGGAGAAAAGGTGGATCAGCCCCAGCATTTT.

This clone has a handful of counts. The rearrangement links TRBV7-6 to TRBJ2-7; 10 bases fit TRBD1. This CDR3 is 15 amino acids long. The trim removed 1 base at V and 7 bases at J, leaving 7 bases unmatched. CDR1 SGHVS and CDR2 FNYEAQ come from the germline V gene. CDR3 region: CASSLGTGGLGEQYF. The CDR3 nucleotides read TGTGCCAGCAGCTTAGGGACAGGGGGTCTTGGAGAGCAGTACTTC.

The rearrangement joins TRBV30 to TRBJ2-7; 7 nucleotides align to TRBD1. V shed 1 base and J 3 bases; nucleotides not matched to a gene: 12. This CDR3 region has 16 residues. Germline V gives CDR1 GTSNPN, CDR2 SVGIG (reference sequence). The CDR3 protein is CAWSDRQGPAVYEQYF. The DNA for the CDR3 is TGTGCCTGGAGTGATAGACAGGGCCCGGCGGTCTACGAGCAGTACTTC.

The chain is built from TRBV9 and TRBJ2-2; tentative D call: TRBD1 (5 bases). V dropped 2 bases and J dropped 1 base, with 9 bases sitting between them. This CDR3 is built from 15 residues. Germline CDR1 and CDR2: SGDLS and YYNGEE. CDR3 amino acids: CASSVGTGNTGELFF. The CDR3 DNA sequence: TGTGCCAGCAGCGTTGGTACAGGGAACACCGGGGAGCTGTTTTTT. Full variable domain (rest looked up from reference TRBV9 and TRBJ2-2): DSGVTQTPKHLITATGQRVTLRCSPRSGDLSVYWYQQSLDQGLQFLIQYYNGEERAKGNILERFSAQQFPDLHSELNLSSLELGDSALYFCASSVGTGNTGELFFGEGSRLTVL.

The chain combines TRBV9 with TRBJ2-1; 9 positions match TRBD2. The J segment lost 0 bases and the V segment lost 3 bases, leaving 4 bases of the junction unmatched. From germline, CDR1 is SGDLS and CDR2 YYNGEE. The CDR3 has 16 residues. CDR3 coding DNA: TGTGCCAGCAGCGCCTATAGCGGGAGCTCCTACAATGAGCAGTTCTTC. Protein sequence: CASSAYSGSSYNEQFF.

The gene calls are TRBV21-1 and TRBJ1-3. TRBV21-1 is termed a pseudogene. CDR3 length: 17 residues. CDR3 residues: CASSKAGVVAGRYTIYF. Here the CDR3 DNA reads TGTGCCAGCAGCAAAGCAGGGGTAGTGGCAGGGAGGTACACCATATATTTT.

The chain employs TRBV29-1 and TRBJ2-5; 11 bases align to TRBD2. The DNA end favors TRBJ2-7, so the J call may be wrong. Germline CDR1 SQVTM, CDR2 ANQGSEA. This CDR3 has 14 residues. CDR3: CSVRTGLAAYEQYF. The CDR3 nucleotides read TGCAGCGTGCGGACGGGACTAGCGGCCTACGAGCAGTACTTC.

The chain combines TRBV7-2 with TRBJ2-3; a weak D match, TRBD1 (6 bases). The CDR3 extends over 16 amino acids. CDR1 SGHTA and CDR2 FQGNSA come from the germline V gene. V was clipped by 0 bases and J by 0 bases, with 10 bases between them. The CDR3 coding sequence is TGTGCCAGCAGCTTAGCATGGACAGCTAGCACAGATACGCAGTATTTT. Amino acids: CASSLAWTASTDTQYF.

The rearrangement uses TRBV6-1 and TRBJ1-5; the D gene is possibly TRBD1 (6 bases). From germline, CDR1 is MNHNS and CDR2 SASEGT. V lost 2 bases and J lost 0, with 11 bases in between. The CDR3 has 16 amino acids. CDR3 residues: CASSEKWTDSNQPQHF. The CDR3 bases are TGTGCCAGCAGTGAAAAATGGACAGATAGCAATCAGCCCCAGCATTTT.

The chain employs TRBV19 and TRBJ2-7; 7 nucleotides align to TRBD1. Trimming removed 8 bases from V and 2 bases from J; junction bases left unmatched: 9. The germline V gene encodes CDR1 LNHDA and CDR2 SQIVND (reference sequence). The CDR3 contains 14 residues. CDR3 protein: CASADRVAPYEQYF. The CDR3 DNA reads TGTGCCAGTGCCGACAGGGTGGCACCCTACGAGCAGTACTTC.

Here the CDR3 reads CASSATGTENEKLFF. Written as DNA, the CDR3 is TGTGCCAGTAGCGCTACCGGGACAGAAAATGAAAAACTGTTTTTT. J is TRBJ1-4 and V is TRBV19; 7 bases are a match to TRBD1. The J segment lost 5 bases and the V segment lost 6 bases, leaving 9 bases of the junction unmatched. The CDR3 extends over 15 amino acids. Germline V gives CDR1 LNHDA, CDR2 SQIVND (reference sequence).

The chain carries TRBV28 and TRBJ2-5; 10 bases align to TRBD2. After removal of 5 bases from V and 5 bases from J, the junction contained 8 bases not matched to a gene. CDR3 length: 15 residues. Germline CDR1 reads MDHEN; CDR2 reads SYDVKM. CDR3 coding DNA: TGTGCCAGCAGTACCCTAGCGGGAGCGGGGGAGACCCAGTACTTC. Its translation is CASSTLAGAGETQYF. The full variable domain, completed using reference TRBV28 and TRBJ2-5, is DVKVTQSSRYLVKRTGEKVFLECVQDMDHENMFWYRQDPGLGLRLIYFSYDVKMKEKGDIPEGYSVSREKKERFSLILESASTNQTSMYLCASSTLAGAGETQYFGPGTRLLVL.

This chain links TRBV2 with TRBJ2-7; possible D gene TRBD2, 5 bases. Trimming took off 4 bases at V and 7 bases at J, with 14 bases between the two ends. CDR1 is SNHLY and CDR2 is FYNNEI in the germline V gene. The CDR3 covers 13 residues. The CDR3 DNA is TGTGCCAGCAGTGTAACTAGATTCGTAGAGCAGTACTTC. It specifies CASSVTRFVEQYF.

This chain uses TRBV27 with TRBJ2-1, with D perhaps matching TRBD1 (6 bases). Trimming stripped 1 base from V and 4 bases from J, with 11 bases between. Germline V CDR1 and CDR2: MNHEY, SMNVEV (reference sequence). The length of the CDR3 is 15 residues. CDR3 protein: CASSLLGASYNEQFF. The CDR3 DNA follows: TGTGCCAGCAGTTTATTGGGGGCCTCTTACAATGAGCAGTTCTTC.

The chain recombines TRBV5-1 with TRBJ2-5, with D hard to call. CDR3 length: 14 amino acids. CDR1 and CDR2 (germline): SGHRS, YFSETQ. Trimming removed 0 bases from V and 2 bases from J, with 8 bases in between. This chain's CDR3 is CASSLDLGQETQYF. The CDR3 DNA reads as TGCGCCAGCAGCTTGGACCTCGGGCAAGAGACCCAGTACTTC.

The chain employs TRBV7-6 and TRBJ1-3, with 9 bases that match TRBD1. Germline assignment: CDR1 SGHVS and CDR2 FNYEAQ. This CDR3 spans 18 amino acids. The V gene end was trimmed by 1 base and the J gene end by 3 bases; junction bases not matched to a gene: 10. The CDR3 loop is CASSLVQGGTGLGNTIYF. The DNA for the CDR3 is TGTGCCAGCAGCTTAGTACAGGGCGGGACAGGGCTTGGAAACACCATATATTTT. Using reference TRBV7-6 and TRBJ1-3 for the parts outside the CDR3, the full variable domain is GAGVSQSPRYKVTKRGQDVALRCDPISGHVSLYWYRQALGQGPEFLTYFNYEAQQDKSGLPNDRFSAERPEGSISTLTIQRTEQRDSAMYRCASSLVQGGTGLGNTIYFGEGSWLTVV.

The chain employs TRBV28 and TRBJ1-5; tentative D call: TRBD1 (5 bases). This CDR3 is built from 17 residues. The V end lost 2 bases, the J end lost 1 base, and 15 bases lay between the germline ends. Germline V gives CDR1 MDHEN, CDR2 SYDVKM. The CDR3, as DNA: TGTGCCAGCAGTTTAACCCTCAGGCAGGGAAGCAATCAGCCCCAGCATTTT. It specifies CASSLTLRQGSNQPQHF.

The CDR3 bases are TGCGCCAGCGGTACTAGCGGGAGTTCTCTCGAGCAGTACTTC. Its protein product is CASGTSGSSLEQYF. The chain links TRBV5-1 to TRBJ2-7; TRBD2 agrees at 11 bases. Germline values: CDR1 SGHRS, CDR2 YFSETQ. The CDR3 contains 14 residues. J lost 6 bases, V lost 7 bases, and 9 bases had no gene match.

This clone was seen a single time. CDR3 DNA sequence: TGTGCCAGCCTTAAATCCGGGGAGTATGGCTACACCTTC. It encodes CASLKSGEYGYTF. The gene calls are TRBV7-9 and TRBJ1-2; D remains ambiguous. CDR1 is SEHNR and CDR2 is FQNEAQ in the germline V gene (reference sequence). The CDR3 runs 13 residues. The ends were cut back, 8 bases at V and 5 bases at J, with 15 bases in the middle.

V gene TRBV30 combines with J gene TRBJ2-7; D possibly corresponds to TRBD2 (5 bases). Germline CDR1 is GTSNPN and CDR2 is SVGIG (reference sequence). The length of the CDR3 is 15 residues. Trimming took 2 bases from V and 0 from J, leaving 14 bases between them. The CDR3 sequence: CAWSRYGLSSYEQYF. Here the CDR3 DNA reads TGTGCCTGGAGTCGATATGGACTGAGCTCCTACGAGCAGTACTTC.

The rearrangement uses TRBV7-6 and TRBJ1-2; D possibly corresponds to TRBD1 (5 bases). Between the trimmed V and J ends, which lost 1 base and 4 bases, there was a span of 22 bases. CDR3 size: 18 residues. Germline CDR1 is SGHVS and CDR2 is FNYEAQ. CDR3 amino acids: CASSLGGSGRQPSYGYTF. The CDR3 DNA reads as TGTGCCAGCAGCTTAGGGGGCTCAGGGAGGCAACCGTCCTATGGCTACACCTTC.